This T cell receptor (beta chain) stems from a study of T cells in tumors after PD-1 blockade. This clone was seen once. Its cognate antigen is unknown. Input was about 616 ng to 6,500 ng of genomic DNA from tumor or blood. Whole-study findings and limits: Clonal replacement, not reinvigoration, is suggested for expanded exhausted CD8+ clones after therapy. Blood contained roughly 43% of the tumor's TCR clonotypes.

CDR3 length: 14 amino acids. The repertoire was sequenced with immunoSEQ multiplex PCR; TCRdb's copy has only in-frame clones and lacks some. The table has some 4,800 clones, about 60% seen once. The rearrangement joins TRBV21-1 to TRBJ2-1. TRBV21-1 is listed as a pseudogene. This clonotype was obtained from a human donor with basal cell carcinoma. The sample in question was tumor tissue, obtained after anti-PD-1 treatment. This CDR3 is CASSKAPGCNEQFF. In DNA, the CDR3 is TGTGCCAGCAGCAAAGCGCCCGGCTGCAATGAGCAGTTCTTC.